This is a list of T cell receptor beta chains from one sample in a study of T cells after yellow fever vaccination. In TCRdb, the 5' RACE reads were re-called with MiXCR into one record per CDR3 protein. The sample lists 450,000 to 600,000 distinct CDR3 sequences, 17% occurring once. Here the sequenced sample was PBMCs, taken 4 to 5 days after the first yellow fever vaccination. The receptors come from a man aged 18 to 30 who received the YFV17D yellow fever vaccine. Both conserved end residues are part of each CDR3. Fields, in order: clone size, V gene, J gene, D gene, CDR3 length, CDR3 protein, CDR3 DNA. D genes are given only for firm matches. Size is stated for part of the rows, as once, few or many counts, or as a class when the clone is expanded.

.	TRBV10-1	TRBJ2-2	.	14	CASSEGQNTGELFF	TGCGCCAGCAGTGAGGGACAGAACACCGGGGAGCTGTTTTTT
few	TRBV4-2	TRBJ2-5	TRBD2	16	CASSQDHSGARETQYF	TGTGCCAGCAGCCAAGATCATAGCGGGGCACGAGAGACCCAGTACTTC
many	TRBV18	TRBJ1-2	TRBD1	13	CASSPGQVYGYTF	TGTGCCAGCAGCCCCGGACAGGTCTATGGCTACACCTTC
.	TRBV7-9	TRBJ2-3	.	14	CASSKGLVVDTQYF	TGTGCCAGCAGCAAGGGACTTGTGGTAGATACGCAGTATTTT
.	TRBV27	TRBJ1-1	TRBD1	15	CASSSGQVETTEAFF	TGTGCCAGCAGTAGCGGACAGGTAGAGACGACTGAAGCTTTCTTT
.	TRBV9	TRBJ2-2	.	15	CASSVSRGNTGELFF	TGTGCCAGCAGCGTGAGCAGGGGAAACACCGGGGAGCTGTTTTTT
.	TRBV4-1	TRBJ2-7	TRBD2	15	CASSQDRGGGYEQYF	TGCGCCAGCAGCCAAGACCGGGGCGGGGGATACGAGCAGTACTTC
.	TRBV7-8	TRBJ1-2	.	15	CASSPRDGANYGYTF	TGTGCCAGCAGCCCGAGGGACGGAGCTAACTATGGCTACACCTTC
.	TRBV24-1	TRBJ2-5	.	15	CATSDLGDLQETQYF	TGTGCCACCAGTGATTTGGGGGACCTCCAAGAGACCCAGTACTTC
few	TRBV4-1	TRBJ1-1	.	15	CASRGWARANTEAFF	TGCGCCAGCAGAGGTTGGGCCCGGGCTAACACTGAAGCTTTCTTT
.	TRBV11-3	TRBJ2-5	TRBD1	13	CASSRTGPETQYF	TGTGCCAGCAGCCGGACAGGCCCAGAGACCCAGTACTTC
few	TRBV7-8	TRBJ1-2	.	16	CASSLVDGTRHNGYTF	TGTGCCAGCAGCTTAGTGGACGGGACACGTCATAATGGCTACACCTTC
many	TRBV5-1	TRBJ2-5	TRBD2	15	CASSSGGTQEETQYF	TGCGCCAGCAGCTCGGGGGGGACTCAGGAAGAGACCCAGTACTTC
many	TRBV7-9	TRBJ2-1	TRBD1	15	CASSLGRDSRNEQFF	TGTGCCAGCAGCTTAGGCCGGGACAGTCGGAATGAGCAGTTCTTC
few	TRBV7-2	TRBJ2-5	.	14	CASSGSAFEETQYF	TGTGCCAGCAGCGGGAGCGCGTTTGAAGAGACCCAGTACTTC
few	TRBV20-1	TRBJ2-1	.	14	CSARDLAGPKEQFF	TGCAGTGCTAGAGATTTGGCGGGGCCGAAGGAGCAGTTCTTC
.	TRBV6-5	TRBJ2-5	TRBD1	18	CASSYGQGAPTGQETQYF	TGTGCCAGCAGTTACGGTCAGGGGGCCCCGACCGGGCAGGAGACCCAGTACTTC
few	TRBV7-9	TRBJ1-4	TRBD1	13	CASQGENNEKLFF	TGTGCCAGCCAGGGGGAGAATAATGAAAAACTGTTTTTT
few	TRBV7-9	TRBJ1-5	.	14	CASSSGRFNQPQHF	TGTGCCAGCAGCTCGGGACGGTTCAATCAGCCCCAGCATTTT
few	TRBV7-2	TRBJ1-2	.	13	CASSHHPNYGYTF	TGTGCCAGCAGTCACCACCCAAACTATGGCTACACCTTC